Listed here are 9 T cell receptor beta chains from one sample, sequenced in a study of cytotoxic CD8 clonotypes in ibrutinib-treated CLL. The repertoire was sequenced with immunoSEQ multiplex PCR; TCRdb's copy has only in-frame clones and lacks some. Found here are some 170,000 clones, roughly 84% of them singletons; the top ten hold approximately 3%. Sequenced material: PBMCs, taken at disease progression, from a patient treated with ibrutinib. The source of these receptors is a human donor with chronic lymphocytic leukemia.

The chain couples TRBV2 to TRBJ2-7; no firm D call. Trimming pared 4 bases from V and 5 bases from J, leaving 21 bases between. CDR3 size: 16 residues. Germline V CDR1 and CDR2: SNHLY, FYNNEI. The CDR3 DNA reads TGTGCCAGCAGTGCCAGCCGGGCAGTAGGGATCCACGAGCAGTACTTC. Its translation: CASSASRAVGIHEQYF.

This sequence joins TRBV11-3 and TRBJ1-3; D is uncertain. The germline CDR1 and CDR2 sequences are SGHNT and YENEEA. This CDR3 region has 15 residues. Between the trimmed V and J ends, which lost 5 bases and 0 bases, there was a span of 11 bases. CDR3 protein: CASSRGGSSGNTIYF. The CDR3 DNA is TGTGCCAGCAGCCGCGGCGGGTCCTCTGGAAACACCATATATTTT.

The chain joins TRBV20-1 to TRBJ2-7; tentatively, D is TRBD1 (6 bases). This CDR3 contains 11 residues. Germline values: CDR1 DFQATT, CDR2 SNEGSKA (reference sequence). V dropped 6 bases and J dropped 3 bases, with 9 bases sitting between them. The CDR3 protein is CSARDIYEQYF. CDR3 nucleotides: TGCAGTGCCCGGGACATCTACGAGCAGTACTTC.

This rearrangement joins TRBV4-2 to TRBJ1-1; tentative D call: TRBD1 (6 bases). CDR3 length: 13 residues. CDR1 LGHNA and CDR2 YNFKEQ come from the germline V gene. Trimming took 3 bases from V and 5 from J, leaving 10 bases between them. CDR3 DNA sequence: TGTGCCAGCAGCCAGGGACAAGAAACTGAAGCTTTCTTT. Its protein product is CASSQGQETEAFF.

The CDR3 region has the DNA TGTGCCAGCTCAGCCGGGTTTTCGCGGGTAGGGCAGTCCTACGAGCAGTACTTC. Amino acid sequence: CASSAGFSRVGQSYEQYF. The chain carries TRBV18 and TRBJ2-7; D perhaps matches TRBD2 (5 bases). Germline lookup yields CDR1 KGHSH and CDR2 LQKENI. The CDR3 loop spans 18 amino acids. V gave up 5 bases and J gave up 1 base, with 24 bases separating them. The full variable domain, with the rest looked up from reference TRBV18 and TRBJ2-7, is NAGVMQNPRHLVRRRGQEARLRCSPMKGHSHVYWYRQLPEEGLKFMVYLQKENIIDESGMPKERFSAEFPKEGPSILRIQQVVRGDSAAYFCASSAGFSRVGQSYEQYFGPGTRLTVT.

This clone appeared a single time. The chain uses TRBV7-6 and TRBJ2-2, with D perhaps matching TRBD1 (6 bases). With 5 bases removed from V and 3 bases from J, the gap between germline ends came to 25 bases. This CDR3 is built from 19 residues. Germline V gene lookup returns CDR1 SGHVS and CDR2 FNYEAQ. The CDR3 DNA follows: TGTGCCAGCAGCCGCGGACAGTTCCAATTTCCTTGGGACACCGGGGAGCTGTTTTTT. It yields the protein CASSRGQFQFPWDTGELFF.

The chain uses TRBV19 and TRBJ1-1; no clear D. With 3 bases removed from V and 6 bases from J, the gap between germline ends came to 8 bases. This CDR3 spans 12 amino acids. Germline lookup yields CDR1 LNHDA and CDR2 SQIVND (reference sequence). The CDR3 DNA reads TGTGCCAGTAGTATGGGGTACTCTGAAGCTTTCTTT. As protein: CASSMGYSEAFF.

This clone appeared once. V usage is TRBV29-1 and J usage is TRBJ1-3; D is unclear. Germline V CDR1 and CDR2: SQVTM, ANQGSEA. V lost 5 bases, J lost 8 bases, and 19 bases lay in between. This CDR3 is 14 amino acids long. CDR3 region: CSVSRLDTGDTIYF. As DNA, the CDR3 is TGCAGCGTTAGCAGGTTGGATACGGGTGACACCATATATTTT. Looking up the rest from reference TRBV29-1 and TRBJ1-3 gives the full variable domain: SAVISQKPSRDICQRGTSLTIQCQVDSQVTMMFWYRQQPGQSLTLIATANQGSEATYESGFVIDKFPISRPNLTFSTLTVSNMSPEDSSIYLCSVSRLDTGDTIYFGEGSWLTVV.

The chain recombines TRBV11-2 with TRBJ2-7; D gene unclear. Germline lookup yields CDR1 SGHAT and CDR2 FQNNGV. V lost 1 base and J lost 5, with 6 bases in between. There are 12 residues in the CDR3. The CDR3 sequence: CASSLVGHEQYF. In nucleotides, the CDR3 is TGTGCCAGCAGCTTAGTGGGTCACGAGCAGTACTTC.